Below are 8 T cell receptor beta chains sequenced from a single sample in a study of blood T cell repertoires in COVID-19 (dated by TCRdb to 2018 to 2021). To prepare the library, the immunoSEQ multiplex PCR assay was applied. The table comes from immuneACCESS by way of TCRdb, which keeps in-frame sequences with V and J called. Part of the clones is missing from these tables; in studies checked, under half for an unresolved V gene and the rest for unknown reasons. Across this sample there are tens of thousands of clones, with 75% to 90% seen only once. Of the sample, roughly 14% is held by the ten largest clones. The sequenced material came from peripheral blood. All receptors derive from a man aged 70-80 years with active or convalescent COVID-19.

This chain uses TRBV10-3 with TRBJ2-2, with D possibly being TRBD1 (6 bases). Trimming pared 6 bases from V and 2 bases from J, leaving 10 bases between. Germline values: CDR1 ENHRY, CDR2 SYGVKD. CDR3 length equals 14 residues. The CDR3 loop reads CAISQDRNTGELFF. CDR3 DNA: TGTGCCATCAGCCAGGACAGAAACACCGGGGAGCTGTTTTTT.

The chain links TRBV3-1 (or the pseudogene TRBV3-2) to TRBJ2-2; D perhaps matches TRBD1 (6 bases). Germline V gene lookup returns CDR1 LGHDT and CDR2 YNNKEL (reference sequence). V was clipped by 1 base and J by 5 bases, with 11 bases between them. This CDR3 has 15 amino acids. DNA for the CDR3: TGTGCCAGCAGCCAAGCAGGGGTTGGGACCGGGGAGCTGTTTTTT. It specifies CASSQAGVGTGELFF.

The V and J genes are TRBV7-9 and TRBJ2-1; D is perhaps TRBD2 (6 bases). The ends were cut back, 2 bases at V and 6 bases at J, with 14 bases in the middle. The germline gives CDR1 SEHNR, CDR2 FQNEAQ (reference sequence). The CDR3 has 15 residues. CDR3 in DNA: TGTGCCAGCAGCTTACGCCCTGCGACTAGCAATGAGCAGTTCTTC. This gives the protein CASSLRPATSNEQFF. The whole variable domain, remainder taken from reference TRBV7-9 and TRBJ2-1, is DTGVSQNPRHKITKRGQNVTFRCDPISEHNRLYWYRQTLGQGPEFLTYFQNEAQLEKSRLLSDRFSAERPKGSFSTLEIQRTEQGDSAMYLCASSLRPATSNEQFFGPGTRLTVL.

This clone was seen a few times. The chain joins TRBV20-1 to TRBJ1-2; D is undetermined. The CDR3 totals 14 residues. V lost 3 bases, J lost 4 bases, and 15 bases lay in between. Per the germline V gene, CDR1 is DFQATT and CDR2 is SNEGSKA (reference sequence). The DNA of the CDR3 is TGCAGTGCTAGTCCCTTACTCAAGCCCTATGGCTACACCTTC. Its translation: CSASPLLKPYGYTF.

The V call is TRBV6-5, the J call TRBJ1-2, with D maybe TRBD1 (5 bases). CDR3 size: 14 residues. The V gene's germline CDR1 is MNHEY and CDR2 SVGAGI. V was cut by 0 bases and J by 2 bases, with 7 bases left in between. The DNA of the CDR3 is TGTGCCAGCAGTTACTCGAACAGGAACTATGGCTACACCTTC. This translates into CASSYSNRNYGYTF.

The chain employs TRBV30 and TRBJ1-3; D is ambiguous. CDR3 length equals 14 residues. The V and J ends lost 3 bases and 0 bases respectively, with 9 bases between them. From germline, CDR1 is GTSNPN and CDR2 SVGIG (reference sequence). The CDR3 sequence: CAWRQSLSGNTIYF. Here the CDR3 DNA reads TGTGCCTGGAGACAGTCCCTCTCTGGAAACACCATATATTTT.

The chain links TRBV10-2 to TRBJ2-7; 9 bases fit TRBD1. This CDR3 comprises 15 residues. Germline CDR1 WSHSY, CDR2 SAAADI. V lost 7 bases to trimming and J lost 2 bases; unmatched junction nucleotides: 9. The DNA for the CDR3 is TGCGCCAGCACCTTGACAGGGGGTGAAGCCTACGAGCAGTACTTC. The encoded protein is CASTLTGGEAYEQYF.

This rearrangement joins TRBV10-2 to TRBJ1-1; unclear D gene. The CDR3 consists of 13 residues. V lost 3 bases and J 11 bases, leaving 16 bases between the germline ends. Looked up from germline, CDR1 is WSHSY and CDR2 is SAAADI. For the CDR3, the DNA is TGCGCCAGCAGTGACCCCCGTGTCGGCGGCGCTTTCTTT. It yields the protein CASSDPRVGGAFF.